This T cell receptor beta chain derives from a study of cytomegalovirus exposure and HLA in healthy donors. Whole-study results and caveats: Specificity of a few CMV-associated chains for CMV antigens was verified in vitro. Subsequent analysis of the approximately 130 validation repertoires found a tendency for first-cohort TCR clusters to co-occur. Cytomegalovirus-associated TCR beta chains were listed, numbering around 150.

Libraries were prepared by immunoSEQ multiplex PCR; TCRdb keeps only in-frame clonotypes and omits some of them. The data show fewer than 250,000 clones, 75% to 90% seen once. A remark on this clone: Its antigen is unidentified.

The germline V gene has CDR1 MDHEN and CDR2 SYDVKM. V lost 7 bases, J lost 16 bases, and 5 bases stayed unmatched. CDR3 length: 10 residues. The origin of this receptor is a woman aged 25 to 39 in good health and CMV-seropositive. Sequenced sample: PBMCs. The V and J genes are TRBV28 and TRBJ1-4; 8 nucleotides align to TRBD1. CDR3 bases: TGTGCCAGCATCGGACAGGGTCCGTTTTTT. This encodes CASIGQGPFF.